The entry that follows covers one TCR beta chain sequence. This entry is derived from a study of T cell changes during pregnancy in multiple sclerosis. Libraries were prepared by immunoSEQ multiplex PCR; TCRdb keeps only in-frame clonotypes and omits some of them. The repertoire includes over 25,000 clones, over 75% of them detected once, and about 6.4% sits in the top ten. Looked up from germline, CDR1 is SGHAT and CDR2 is FQNNGV. Trimming pared 6 bases from V and 3 bases from J, leaving 6 bases between. The CDR3 consists of 12 residues. The chain carries TRBV11-2 and TRBJ2-1; D is unclear. The receptor was derived from a female donor with multiple sclerosis, enrolled in a pregnancy study. The material was CD8+ T cells from peripheral blood mononuclear cells, obtained after pregnancy. The CDR3 coding sequence is TGTGCCAGCAGGCGCTACTACAATGAGCAGTTCTTC. It is translated as CASRRYYNEQFF.